The 4 T cell receptor beta chains presented below share a single source sample, sequenced in a study of STAT3 mutations in large granular lymphocyte leukemia. These TCRs' antigens remain unknown. Study results and caveats: At least one immunodominant TCR beta clonotype appeared in every T-cell large granular lymphocyte leukemia patient.

Method: immunoSEQ multiplex PCR; TCRdb's copy keeps in-frame clones and lacks some. The table has about 15,000 clones, 80% to 90% seen once. Sequenced: peripheral blood mononuclear cells. These receptors were obtained from a man aged 45 to 65 with T-cell large granular lymphocyte leukemia. Some clones in this sample may be carry-over from other donors' samples.

This chain links TRBV5-6 with TRBJ2-3, with D unclear. V was shortened by 0 bases and J by 3 bases, with 8 bases between the two germline ends. The CDR3 consists of 14 residues. In germline, CDR1 is SGHDT, CDR2 YYEEEE. The CDR3 sequence: CASSLAWSTDTQYF. The CDR3 coding sequence is TGTGCCAGCAGCTTGGCATGGTCGACAGATACGCAGTATTTT.

V gene TRBV15 combines with J gene TRBJ1-5, with D perhaps TRBD1 (5 bases). Between the trimmed V and J ends, which lost 1 base and 2 bases, there was a span of 12 bases. The CDR3 consists of 16 residues. CDR1 and CDR2 from the germline V gene are LNHNV and YYDKDF (reference sequence). CDR3 coding DNA: TGTGCCACCAGCAGAGTCCAGGGCATCGGCAATCAGCCCCAGCATTTT. As protein: CATSRVQGIGNQPQHF.

This clone was counted a single time. The chain combines TRBV10-3 with TRBJ2-7; D assignment may be TRBD1 or TRBD2 (6 bases each). Germline loops: CDR1 ENHRY, CDR2 SYGVKD. The CDR3 runs 15 residues. Trimming shortened V by 0 bases and J by 4 bases, and 13 bases separated the two germline ends. The CDR3: CAISESSRGGYEQYF. DNA for the CDR3: TGTGCCATCAGTGAGTCGAGCAGGGGAGGATACGAGCAGTACTTC.

V usage is TRBV7-2 and J usage is TRBJ2-2; D is uncertain. This CDR3 is 14 amino acids long. Trimming stripped 0 bases from V and 3 bases from J, with 5 bases between. Germline CDR1 and CDR2: SGHTA and FQGNSA. The CDR3 coding sequence is TGTGCCAGCAGCTTAGCGCCCTACACCGGGGAGCTGTTTTTT. It encodes CASSLAPYTGELFF.